This T cell receptor beta chain comes out of a study of cytomegalovirus exposure and HLA in healthy donors. Clones were sequenced by immunoSEQ multiplex PCR, and TCRdb holds only the in-frame ones, with some missing. The sample comprises tens of thousands of clones, around 94% of which are singletons, and approximately 2.3% rests with the top ten. This clone was found once. The sample was PBMCs. The receptor's source is a man younger than 35 in good health and CMV-seronegative.

DNA for the CDR3: TGTGCCAGCAGCTTAGAGTGGGGACAGGGGTGGACCAAAAACATTCAGTACTTC. Its translation is CASSLEWGQGWTKNIQYF. This chain uses TRBV7-8 with TRBJ2-4; TRBD1 matches 10 bases. CDR1 is SGHVS, CDR2 FQNEAQ, per germline. There are 18 residues in the CDR3. J was trimmed by 2 bases and V by 1 base; bases with no gene match: 8.